A single sample gave rise to the 31 T cell receptor beta chains below, sequenced in a study of T cell responses to AZD1222 COVID-19 vaccine. The method was immunoSEQ multiplex PCR; TCRdb's version includes in-frame clones alone and lacks a portion of them. The sample yields 150,000 to 200,000 clones, around 93% seen once. Material: peripheral blood, obtained on day 0 of AZD1222 vaccination. These receptors originate from an adult in good health.

The rearrangement links TRBV10-3 to TRBJ1-2; D gene ambiguous. V lost 4 bases, J lost 0 bases, and 6 bases lay in between. Germline-derived CDR1 and CDR2 are ENHRY and SYGVKD. CDR3 size: 13 residues. The CDR3, as DNA: TGTGCCATCAGTGGTGGGACTAACTATGGCTACACCTTC. The encoded protein is CAISGGTNYGYTF.

The rearrangement uses TRBV4-2 and TRBJ1-1, with 9 nucleotides matching TRBD1. The V gene's germline CDR1 is LGHNA and CDR2 YNFKEQ. The CDR3 loop spans 15 amino acids. After removal of 3 bases from V and 2 bases from J, the junction contained 4 bases not matched to a gene. The CDR3 is CASSQPGQGNTEAFF. The CDR3 bases are TGTGCCAGCAGCCAGCCGGGACAGGGTAACACTGAAGCTTTCTTT.

V gene TRBV28 combines with J gene TRBJ2-7, with 10 bases identical to TRBD1. The CDR3 is 16 residues long. CDR1 and CDR2 from the germline V gene are MDHEN and SYDVKM. The J segment lost 0 bases and the V segment lost 5 bases, leaving 7 bases of the junction unmatched. The CDR3 bases are TGTGCCAGCAGTCCCTTGGGACAGGGGTTCTCCTACGAGCAGTACTTC. This translates into CASSPLGQGFSYEQYF.

The chain has TRBV19 and TRBJ1-5; 10 nucleotides match TRBD1. Germline CDR1 reads LNHDA; CDR2 reads SQIVND (reference sequence). With V trimmed by 5 bases and J by 4 bases, 2 bases remained unmatched. CDR3 length equals 14 residues. The DNA of the CDR3 is TGTGCCAGTAGTGGACAGGGGGTAAATCAGCCCCAGCATTTT. It specifies CASSGQGVNQPQHF.

This chain connects TRBV27 to TRBJ2-5; TRBD2 is a possible D gene (5 bases). The CDR3 length is 13 residues. Germline V gene sequence: CDR1 MNHEY, CDR2 SMNVEV (reference sequence). V was trimmed by 6 bases and J by 5 bases, leaving 13 bases between them. The CDR3 protein is CASSAEGWETQYF. CDR3 nucleotides: TGTGCCAGCAGCGCCGAGGGTTGGGAGACCCAGTACTTC.

V and J are TRBV5-1 and TRBJ2-3, with TRBD1 as a possible D gene (7 bases). The V end was cut by 2 bases, the J end by 2 bases, with 12 bases between. This CDR3 has 15 residues. CDR1 and CDR2 (germline): SGHRS, YFSETQ. CDR3 in amino acids: CASSFQGGSTDTQYF. In nucleotides, the CDR3 is TGCGCCAGCAGCTTCCAGGGGGGTTCCACAGATACGCAGTATTTT.

This clone came up once. The chain recombines TRBV19 with TRBJ1-5; D is ambiguous. CDR3 length: 14 residues. The germline V and J ends were trimmed by 0 bases and 2 bases, with 5 bases remaining between them. Germline CDR1 is LNHDA and CDR2 is SQIVND (reference sequence). The chain's CDR3 is CASSIDAGNQPQHF. CDR3 bases: TGTGCCAGTAGTATAGATGCGGGCAATCAGCCCCAGCATTTT. Full variable domain (outside the CDR3, taken from reference TRBV19 and TRBJ1-5): DGGITQSPKYLFRKEGQNVTLSCEQNLNHDAMYWYRQDPGQGLRLIYYSQIVNDFQKGDIAEGYSVSREKKESFPLTVTSAQKNPTAFYLCASSIDAGNQPQHFGDGTRLSIL.

On this clone itself: Its ends do not fully match the called genes, so a read error is possible. The chain links TRBV7-7 to TRBJ2-2, with TRBD1 matching 8 bases. Germline values: CDR1 SSHAT, CDR2 FNYEAQ (reference sequence). The CDR3 sequence is 18 residues long. Here the CDR3 reads CASSPKRGTGFFTGELFF. The CDR3 coding sequence is TGTGCTAGCAGCCCCAAACGGGGGACAGGATTCTTCACCGGGGAGCTGTTTTTT.

The chain couples TRBV9 to TRBJ2-3, with no clear D. Germline V gene data show CDR1 as SGDLS and CDR2 as YYNGEE. The length of the CDR3 is 12 residues. Trimming stripped 3 bases from V and 8 bases from J, with 10 bases between. In nucleotides, the CDR3 is TGTGCCAGCAGCGGCCTGCTGGGTACGCAGTATTTT. It specifies CASSGLLGTQYF.

This chain joins TRBV27 and TRBJ2-7; D is perhaps TRBD1 (6 bases). The CDR3 runs to 16 residues. The germline V gene has CDR1 MNHEY and CDR2 SMNVEV (reference sequence). V dropped 3 bases and J dropped 7 bases, with 22 bases sitting between them. This CDR3 reads CASSLSSGTPSREQYF. DNA for the CDR3: TGTGCCAGCAGTTTGTCTTCCGGGACACCATCTCGGGAGCAGTACTTC.

V usage is TRBV4-1 and J usage is TRBJ1-2, with D possibly being TRBD1 (5 bases). The CDR3 runs 15 residues. Trimming removed 0 bases at V and 7 bases at J, with 15 bases between. Germline CDR1 reads MGHRA; CDR2 reads YSYEKL. CDR3 bases: TGCGCCAGCAGCCAAGATTGGTGGGGGACGGGTGGCTACACCTTC. Its translation is CASSQDWWGTGGYTF.

In this sample, this clone turned up a few times. The V gene is TRBV21-1, the J gene TRBJ1-5; TRBD1 is the table's D call and was not checked against the DNA. TRBV21-1 is shown as a pseudogene. This CDR3 is built from 16 residues. This CDR3 reads CASSKYDRGGNQPQHF. The CDR3 region has the DNA TGTGCCAGCAGCAAATACGACAGGGGCGGCAATCAGCCCCAGCATTTT.

This clone has a single count. The chain links TRBV10-3 to TRBJ1-1, with no clear D. This CDR3 is 12 amino acids long. The germline CDR1 and CDR2 sequences are ENHRY and SYGVKD. V was pared by 4 bases and J by 8 bases, with 11 bases between. CDR3 coding DNA: TGTGCCATCAGTGCATACAGTGGAGAAGCTTTCTTT. It encodes CAISAYSGEAFF.

The sample holds a few counts of this clone. The V and J genes are TRBV2 and TRBJ1-5; TRBD1 is a possible D gene (5 bases). CDR1 SNHLY and CDR2 FYNNEI come from the germline V gene. CDR3 length: 15 amino acids. V dropped 5 bases and J dropped 0 bases, with 11 bases sitting between them. For the CDR3, the DNA is TGTGCCAGCAGTTTTGCAGGGTATAGCAATCAGCCCCAGCATTTT. Protein: CASSFAGYSNQPQHF.

V is TRBV10-3 and J is TRBJ2-7, with unresolved D. The CDR3 is 12 residues long. Deletions cut 3 bases from V and 12 bases from J, with 15 bases between. Germline CDR1 reads ENHRY; CDR2 reads SYGVKD. Here the CDR3 DNA reads TGTGCCATCAGTGAAAGAAACTTGCATCGGTACTTC. It translates to CAISERNLHRYF.

This clone was seen just once. The gene calls are TRBV3-1 (or the pseudogene TRBV3-2) and TRBJ2-2; no clear D. There are 16 residues in the CDR3. CDR1 and CDR2 (germline): LGHDT, YNNKEL (reference sequence). V dropped 1 base and J dropped 6 bases, with 15 bases sitting between them. CDR3 in DNA: TGTGCCAGCAGCCAAGGTCTTGCGGCAGCCCCCGGGGAGCTGTTTTTT. Amino acids: CASSQGLAAAPGELFF.

The chain carries TRBV5-1 and TRBJ1-2, with 10 bases identical to TRBD1. Trimming removed 4 bases from V and 8 bases from J; junction bases left unmatched: 11. CDR1 and CDR2 from the germline V gene are SGHRS and YFSETQ. The CDR3 runs 15 residues. CDR3 sequence (DNA): TGCGCCAGCAGCCCTCCCGGACAGGGGGGAAGGGGCTACACCTTC. As protein: CASSPPGQGGRGYTF.

The chain recombines TRBV13 with TRBJ1-1; D is possibly TRBD1 (5 bases). The V gene's germline CDR1 is PRHDT and CDR2 FYEKMQ (reference sequence). Trimming pared 5 bases from V and 1 base from J, leaving 14 bases between. This CDR3 region has 15 residues. CDR3 sequence: CASSPNKGWNTEAFF. CDR3 in DNA: TGTGCCAGCAGCCCAAACAAGGGGTGGAACACTGAAGCTTTCTTT.

This rearrangement joins TRBV7-9 to TRBJ1-1; D remains unclear. CDR3 length: 12 amino acids. CDR1 is SEHNR and CDR2 is FQNEAQ in the germline V gene (reference sequence). Trimming took 1 base from V and 7 from J, leaving 7 bases between them. CDR3 DNA: TGTGCCAGCAGCTTAGGTCGAGGTGAAGCTTTCTTT. Protein sequence: CASSLGRGEAFF. Combining the CDR3 with reference TRBV7-9 and TRBJ1-1 gives the whole variable domain DTGVSQNPRHKITKRGQNVTFRCDPISEHNRLYWYRQTLGQGPEFLTYFQNEAQLEKSRLLSDRFSAERPKGSFSTLEIQRTEQGDSAMYLCASSLGRGEAFFGQGTRLTVV.

This rearrangement joins TRBV7-9 to TRBJ2-3; D is perhaps TRBD1 or TRBD2 (5 bases each). Germline assignment: CDR1 SEHNR and CDR2 FQNEAQ (reference sequence). Trimming shortened V by 8 bases and J by 1 base, and 10 bases separated the two germline ends. The CDR3 sequence is 13 residues long. In nucleotides, the CDR3 is TGTGCCAGCGGGACCTGGGGCACAGATACGCAGTATTTT. Translation: CASGTWGTDTQYF.

This sequence joins TRBV7-9 and TRBJ2-5; TRBD2 aligns across 13 bases. CDR3 size: 16 residues. CDR1 and CDR2 (germline): SEHNR, FQNEAQ (reference sequence). With 4 bases clipped from V and 3 bases from J, the junction kept 5 bases outside the gene matches. The CDR3 reads CASSSTGLAGEETQYF. Here the CDR3 DNA reads TGTGCCAGCAGCTCAACCGGACTAGCGGGAGAAGAGACCCAGTACTTC.

The chain recombines TRBV15 with TRBJ2-7, with D unclear. CDR1 is LNHNV and CDR2 is YYDKDF in the germline V gene (reference sequence). The CDR3 runs 15 residues. V lost 1 base to trimming and J lost 0 bases, with 10 bases between them. CDR3 bases: TGTGCCACCAGCAGAGGAACGGCGAGCTCCTACGAGCAGTACTTC. It yields the protein CATSRGTASSYEQYF.

This chain uses TRBV5-1 with TRBJ2-3, with 7 bases aligning to TRBD1. V shed 4 bases, J shed 4 bases, and the junction held 15 bases outside the gene matches. This CDR3 is 17 amino acids long. CDR1 and CDR2 from the germline V gene are SGHRS and YFSETQ. The CDR3 loop reads CASSPGRGTWSADTQYF. DNA of the CDR3: TGCGCCAGCAGCCCCGGCAGGGGGACGTGGTCCGCAGATACGCAGTATTTT.

V and J are TRBV7-8 and TRBJ1-5, with unresolved D. This CDR3 region has 16 residues. Germline values: CDR1 SGHVS, CDR2 FQNEAQ. Trimming removed 5 bases from V and 0 bases from J, with 14 bases in between. For the CDR3, the DNA is TGTGCCAGCAGCCAGGATTGGCAGCTTAGCAATCAGCCCCAGCATTTT. It translates to CASSQDWQLSNQPQHF.

Turning to this clone: Other DNA sequences in this specimen translate into the identical CDR3. This chain connects TRBV12-3 or TRBV12-4 to TRBJ2-3; D call uncertain. V was pared by 6 bases and J by 6 bases, with 13 bases between. The CDR3 extends over 13 amino acids. CDR3 sequence reads: CASSLDRPDTQYF. Written as DNA, the CDR3 is TGTGCCAGCAGCCTGGACCGACCGGATACGCAGTATTTT.

The gene calls are TRBV12-3 or TRBV12-4 and TRBJ1-1, with D tentatively TRBD1 (5 bases). The CDR3 covers 13 residues. Trimming took off 6 bases at V and 6 bases at J, with 14 bases between the two ends. The CDR3, as DNA: TGTGCCAGCAGCCAACAGTGGGGGGCTGAAGCTTTCTTT. Residues: CASSQQWGAEAFF.

This chain joins TRBV15 and TRBJ2-7; D not certain. There are 13 residues in the CDR3. The germline V gene has CDR1 LNHNV and CDR2 YYDKDF (reference sequence). V was trimmed by 0 bases and J by 6 bases, leaving 9 bases between them. CDR3 sequence: CATSRDLPGEQYF. CDR3 sequence (DNA): TGTGCCACCAGCAGAGATCTTCCGGGCGAGCAGTACTTC.

This clone was observed a single time. This chain connects TRBV19 to TRBJ1-6; D call uncertain. Germline CDR1 is LNHDA and CDR2 is SQIVND (reference sequence). The CDR3 length is 14 residues. V shed 3 bases and J shed 5 bases, with 8 bases lying between them. The CDR3 DNA follows: TGTGCCAGTAGTATGGACCTTGATAATTCACCCCTCCACTTT. Translation: CASSMDLDNSPLHF.

Comments on this clone: One junction end disagrees with the germline gene, perhaps due to a read error. This chain connects TRBV5-4 to TRBJ2-1; D ambiguous. This CDR3 has 14 residues. CDR1 SGHNT and CDR2 YYREEE come from the germline V gene (reference sequence). CDR3 protein: CASSLGLGLGEQFF. CDR3 DNA sequence: TGTGCCAGCAGTTTGGGCCTAGGGTTAGGGGAGCAGTTCTTC.

The genes are TRBV28 and TRBJ1-2; D call uncertain. Germline CDR1 is MDHEN and CDR2 is SYDVKM. This CDR3 has 15 amino acids. V was pared by 3 bases and J by 6 bases, with 17 bases between. The CDR3 region is CASSFRGWIPNGYTF. The CDR3 DNA follows: TGTGCCAGCAGTTTCCGAGGCTGGATTCCTAATGGCTACACCTTC.

The chain links TRBV14 to TRBJ1-1; TRBD1 aligns across 7 bases. V lost 4 bases and J lost 7; bases outside the gene matches: 6. This CDR3 is built from 13 residues. CDR1 and CDR2 from the germline V gene are SGHDN and FVKESK. The CDR3 DNA follows: TGTGCCAGCAGCCGGGGGGGGACAGATGAAGCTTTCTTT. It specifies CASSRGGTDEAFF.